Below, 31 T cell receptor beta chains from the same sample are listed, as sequenced in a study of blood T cell repertoires in COVID-19 (dated by TCRdb to the early 2020s). Libraries were built with the immunoSEQ multiplex PCR assay. As stored in TCRdb, this immuneACCESS dataset retains in-frame rearrangements with V and J assigned. A fraction of the clones does not appear; measured against another copy, unresolved V genes explain less than half of the discrepancy, and the remainder lacks a known reason. In this sample the table shows approximately 150,000 clones, approximately 86% of which occur a single time. The top ten clonotypes cover roughly 8.4% of the sample. Sequenced material: peripheral blood. Receptors originate from a woman aged 80 or older with COVID-19, enrolled during active disease.

The CDR3 region is CATKTGTGDSGANVLTF. The CDR3, as DNA: TGCGCCACCAAAACCGGGACAGGGGATTCTGGGGCCAACGTCCTGACTTTC. This chain uses TRBV5-1 with TRBJ2-6; 10 nucleotides align to TRBD1. Germline V gene data show CDR1 as SGHRS and CDR2 as YFSETQ. V shed 9 bases, J shed 1 base, and the junction held 10 bases outside the gene matches. The CDR3 contains 17 residues.

The rearrangement uses TRBV7-2 and TRBJ2-7; no definite D call. The germline gives CDR1 SGHTA, CDR2 FQGNSA. This CDR3 region has 14 residues. V lost 3 bases to trimming and J lost 7 bases, with 16 bases between them. CDR3 region: CASSFEWSVGEQYF. The CDR3 DNA is TGTGCCAGCAGCTTTGAATGGAGTGTTGGTGAGCAGTACTTC.

The rearrangement links TRBV7-9 to TRBJ1-1; 7 bases are a match to TRBD1. The CDR3 has 16 amino acids. Germline CDR1 reads SEHNR; CDR2 reads FQNEAQ (reference sequence). The J segment lost 6 bases and the V segment lost 5 bases, leaving 15 bases of the junction unmatched. The CDR3 loop reads CASSNREGAGSPEAFF. In DNA form, the CDR3 reads TGTGCCAGCAGCAACCGGGAGGGGGCTGGGTCGCCTGAAGCTTTCTTT.

This chain connects TRBV6-1 to TRBJ2-1; 8 bases are shared with TRBD1. Germline assignment: CDR1 MNHNS and CDR2 SASEGT. This CDR3 has 15 residues. Losses at the gene ends were 1 base for V and 9 bases for J; bases not matched to a gene: 8. DNA of the CDR3: TGTGCCAGCAGTGAAGTTCAGGGGGCGCGGGGTGAGCAGTTCTTC. This gives the protein CASSEVQGARGEQFF.

V gene TRBV25-1 combines with J gene TRBJ1-5; 8 bases align to TRBD1. The germline gives CDR1 MGHDK, CDR2 SYGVNS. Trimming removed 5 bases from V and 6 bases from J; junction bases left unmatched: 6. The CDR3 consists of 14 residues. The CDR3 here is CASSQTGDGQPQHF. The CDR3 DNA reads TGTGCCAGCAGTCAGACAGGGGATGGTCAGCCCCAGCATTTT.

This chain connects TRBV19 to TRBJ1-6; TRBD1 matches 10 bases. The V and J ends lost 5 bases and 6 bases, in that order; junction bases with no gene match: 1. In germline, CDR1 is LNHDA, CDR2 SQIVND (reference sequence). The CDR3 is 14 amino acids. DNA of the CDR3: TGTGCCAGTAGTCGGACAGGGGGTAATTCACCCCTCCACTTT. Translation: CASSRTGGNSPLHF.

The V gene is TRBV24-1, the J gene TRBJ1-6; possible D gene TRBD1, 6 bases. From germline, CDR1 is KGHDR and CDR2 SFDVKD. CDR3 length: 18 residues. Between the trimmed V and J ends, which lost 4 bases and 8 bases, there was a span of 23 bases. CDR3 residues: CATSESPRGQGRDSPLHF. The CDR3 bases are TGTGCCACCAGTGAGTCCCCCCGGGGGCAGGGGAGGGATTCACCCCTCCACTTT.

This chain connects TRBV12-3 or TRBV12-4 to TRBJ1-2; tentative D call: TRBD1 (5 bases). Deletions cut 2 bases from V and 4 bases from J, with 8 bases between. There are 13 residues in the CDR3. This CDR3 reads CASSLSQGYGYTF. In DNA form, the CDR3 reads TGTGCCAGCAGTTTAAGCCAGGGCTATGGCTACACCTTC.

The rearrangement uses TRBV19 and TRBJ2-7; 10 positions match TRBD2. The germline V gene encodes CDR1 LNHDA and CDR2 SQIVND (reference sequence). The CDR3 sequence is 13 residues long. With V trimmed by 4 bases and J by 4 bases, 1 base remained unmatched. The CDR3 bases are TGTGCCAGTAGTACACTAGCGGGGTACGAGCAGTACTTC. Its translation is CASSTLAGYEQYF.

This chain uses TRBV5-1 with TRBJ1-6; 8 bases are shared with TRBD1. There are 17 residues in the CDR3. The V and J ends lost 0 bases and 8 bases, in that order; junction bases with no gene match: 10. Germline assignment: CDR1 SGHRS and CDR2 YFSETQ. The CDR3 region has the DNA TGCGCCAGCAGCTTGGTCTCCGTTACAGGGGGGGATTCACCCCTCCACTTT. It yields the protein CASSLVSVTGGDSPLHF.

The chain links TRBV5-1 to TRBJ2-3, with D perhaps TRBD1 (5 bases). Deletions cut 0 bases from V and 1 base from J, with 9 bases between. This CDR3 is 15 amino acids long. CDR1 and CDR2 (germline): SGHRS, YFSETQ. CDR3 in DNA: TGCGCCAGCAGCTTGGTTGGCAGGGGCACAGATACGCAGTATTTT. Translating it yields CASSLVGRGTDTQYF.

This clone was counted a single time. The chain has TRBV5-1 and TRBJ2-3; D might be TRBD2 (5 bases). The CDR3 loop spans 15 amino acids. Trimming left V 0 bases short and J 0 bases short, with 8 bases between. Germline-derived CDR1 and CDR2 are SGHRS and YFSETQ. The CDR3 coding sequence is TGCGCCAGCAGCTTGGTTGCGGGCAGCACAGATACGCAGTATTTT. Translating gives CASSLVAGSTDTQYF.

The chain uses TRBV5-1 and TRBJ2-2; the match to TRBD1 covers 8 bases. After removal of 1 base from V and 5 bases from J, the junction contained 10 bases not matched to a gene. The CDR3 runs 17 residues. Looked up from germline, CDR1 is SGHRS and CDR2 is YFSETQ. The DNA for the CDR3 is TGCGCCAGCAGCTTGTTGGACGACAGGGGAAGGACCGGGGAGCTGTTTTTT. As protein: CASSLLDDRGRTGELFF.

In DNA form, the CDR3 reads TGTGCCAGCAGGCCGACAACAAACACTGAAGCTTTCTTT. Protein sequence: CASRPTTNTEAFF. V and J are TRBV12-3 or TRBV12-4 and TRBJ1-1, with D uncertain. The CDR3 sequence is 13 residues long. Deletions cut 6 bases from V and 2 bases from J, with 10 bases between.

V gene TRBV18 combines with J gene TRBJ1-4; weak D call: TRBD1 (6 bases). The CDR3 extends over 17 amino acids. V lost 6 bases to trimming and J lost 3 bases, with 20 bases between them. Germline lookup yields CDR1 KGHSH and CDR2 LQKENI. Here the CDR3 DNA reads TGTGCCAGCTCCGGGCAGGGGCTACAAGGAGCTAATGAAAAACTGTTTTTT. Translation gives CASSGQGLQGANEKLFF.

The J gene is TRBJ1-1, the V gene TRBV7-8; D gene unclear. V lost 5 bases and J lost 5, with 9 bases in between. The CDR3 totals 12 residues. The germline gives CDR1 SGHVS, CDR2 FQNEAQ. The CDR3 loop is CASSLPGTEAFF. As DNA, the CDR3 is TGTGCCAGCAGCCTGCCCGGGACTGAAGCTTTCTTT.

This rearrangement joins TRBV7-9 to TRBJ1-2; maybe TRBD1 (6 bases). V lost 0 bases to trimming and J lost 8 bases, with 19 bases between them. The germline V gene encodes CDR1 SEHNR and CDR2 FQNEAQ (reference sequence). The CDR3 consists of 16 residues. The CDR3 DNA reads TGTGCCAGCAGCTTAGCCAACCCAGGACAGACGGGCGGCTACACCTTC. Amino acid sequence: CASSLANPGQTGGYTF. Using reference TRBV7-9 and TRBJ1-2 for the parts outside the CDR3, the full variable domain is DTGVSQNPRHKITKRGQNVTFRCDPISEHNRLYWYRQTLGQGPEFLTYFQNEAQLEKSRLLSDRFSAERPKGSFSTLEIQRTEQGDSAMYLCASSLANPGQTGGYTFGSGTRLTVV.

The V call is TRBV7-9, the J call TRBJ2-5; 8 nucleotides line up with TRBD2. J lost 5 bases, V lost 3 bases, and 5 bases had no gene match. Germline V CDR1 and CDR2: SEHNR, FQNEAQ (reference sequence). The CDR3 length is 14 residues. CDR3 region: CASSFRGGEETQYF. The CDR3 bases are TGTGCCAGCAGCTTTCGGGGGGGCGAGGAGACCCAGTACTTC.

The chain has TRBV10-2 and TRBJ1-5; D is unclear. The V and J ends lost 6 bases and 1 base respectively, with 7 bases between them. Germline CDR1 reads WSHSY; CDR2 reads SAAADI. The CDR3 has 13 amino acids. The CDR3 spells CASRSLSNQPQHF. The CDR3, as DNA: TGCGCCAGCAGGTCCCTGAGCAATCAGCCCCAGCATTTT.

To note about this clone: The DNA is left out, because the CDR3 cannot be placed on it with certainty; the CDR3 is given as TCRdb lists it. This rearrangement joins TRBV27 to TRBJ1-6; TRBD1 is the table's D call and was not checked against the DNA. Germline V gives CDR1 MNHEY, CDR2 SMNVEV (reference sequence). Inclusive of both ends, the CDR3 amounts to 21 amino acids. The CDR3 is CASSFFGQGLSLGSYNSPLHF.

V usage is TRBV4-1 and J usage is TRBJ1-5; 7 bases line up with TRBD1. Germline V CDR1 and CDR2: MGHRA, YSYEKL. This CDR3 has 15 amino acids. The V gene end was trimmed by 5 bases and the J gene end by 0 bases; junction bases not matched to a gene: 4. CDR3 DNA: TGCGCCAGCAGCATGGGACAGTTTAGCAATCAGCCCCAGCATTTT. As protein: CASSMGQFSNQPQHF.

V and J are TRBV10-3 and TRBJ2-3; D unresolved. The germline gives CDR1 ENHRY, CDR2 SYGVKD. There are 13 residues in the CDR3. The V end was cut by 8 bases, the J end by 0 bases, with 9 bases between. The CDR3: CAIGPPSTDTQYF. In DNA form, the CDR3 reads TGTGCCATCGGGCCCCCTAGCACAGATACGCAGTATTTT.

The chain combines TRBV6-5 with TRBJ2-7; 7 nucleotides align to TRBD1. Germline CDR1 is MNHEY and CDR2 is SVGAGI. V shed 0 bases, J shed 12 bases, and the junction held 8 bases outside the gene matches. The CDR3 is 13 residues long. The CDR3 DNA is TGTGCCAGCAGTTACTCTACCCAGGACAGGCCGTACTTC. The encoded protein is CASSYSTQDRPYF.

The chain combines TRBV25-1 with TRBJ2-1; the match to TRBD1 covers 8 bases. With 7 bases clipped from V and 1 base from J, the junction kept 3 bases outside the gene matches. Germline V gene data show CDR1 as MGHDK and CDR2 as SYGVNS. The CDR3 extends over 14 amino acids. The CDR3 DNA reads TGTGCCAGCAACGGACAGGGATCCTACAATGAGCAGTTCTTC. It yields the protein CASNGQGSYNEQFF.

The rearrangement links TRBV24-1 to TRBJ2-1; a weak D match, TRBD2 (5 bases). The V end was cut by 4 bases, the J end by 10 bases, with 13 bases between. The CDR3 consists of 13 residues. Germline CDR1 and CDR2: KGHDR and SFDVKD. For the CDR3, the DNA is TGTGCCACCAGTGAACGGACCGGGAACGAGCAGTTCTTC. It is translated as CATSERTGNEQFF.

This sequence joins TRBV7-3 and TRBJ2-2, with D tentatively TRBD1 (5 bases). The CDR3 sequence is 13 residues long. Germline V gene sequence: CDR1 SGHTA, CDR2 FQGTGA. The V gene lost 5 bases and the J gene lost 6 bases, with 10 bases spanning the gap. This CDR3 reads CASSQGVAGELFF. CDR3 nucleotide sequence: TGTGCCAGCAGCCAAGGGGTGGCCGGGGAGCTGTTTTTT.

V is TRBV5-5 and J is TRBJ1-4; 7 nucleotides match TRBD1. Germline lookup yields CDR1 SGHKS and CDR2 YYEKEE (reference sequence). With 4 bases clipped from V and 10 bases from J, the junction kept 13 bases outside the gene matches. This CDR3 has 15 amino acids. The CDR3 DNA is TGTGCCAGCAGCCGAGGGACAGCTTCTGAAGGAAAACTGTTTTTT. This translates into CASSRGTASEGKLFF.

This chain uses TRBV7-9 with TRBJ1-2; D gene unclear. The germline V and J ends were trimmed by 6 bases and 6 bases, with 8 bases remaining between them. Germline CDR1 reads SEHNR; CDR2 reads FQNEAQ (reference sequence). This CDR3 is 11 amino acids long. The CDR3 loop is CASRGEDGYTF. CDR3 nucleotides: TGTGCCAGCAGGGGTGAGGATGGCTACACCTTC.

This sequence joins TRBV7-9 and TRBJ2-1; 12 nucleotides match TRBD2. This CDR3 is built from 15 residues. Looked up from germline, CDR1 is SEHNR and CDR2 is FQNEAQ (reference sequence). The trim removed 0 bases at V and 9 bases at J, leaving 3 bases unmatched. The CDR3 here is CASSLATSGRGEQFF. The CDR3 DNA reads TGTGCCAGCAGCTTAGCGACTAGCGGGAGAGGTGAGCAGTTCTTC.

The chain carries TRBV2 and TRBJ2-1, with 9 bases that match TRBD2. The CDR3 spans 17 residues. V shed 2 bases, J shed 6 bases, and the junction held 11 bases outside the gene matches. Per the germline V gene, CDR1 is SNHLY and CDR2 is FYNNEI. In DNA, the CDR3 is TGTGCCAGCAGTGAATCGGGTAGGGCTAGCGGGGTCAATGAGCAGTTCTTC. Protein: CASSESGRASGVNEQFF.

This clone was recorded only once. V usage is TRBV27 and J usage is TRBJ2-7; 8 bases align to TRBD1. The CDR3 length is 15 residues. The V and J ends lost 1 base and 5 bases, in that order; junction bases with no gene match: 7. CDR1 and CDR2 from the germline V gene are MNHEY and SMNVEV (reference sequence). The CDR3 bases are TGTGCCAGCAGTTTATGGACAGGGCCAGGAAACGAGCAGTACTTC. As protein: CASSLWTGPGNEQYF.